The 5 T cell receptor beta chains listed next were all sequenced from one sample in a study of cytomegalovirus exposure and HLA in healthy donors. Assay: immunoSEQ multiplex PCR; the TCRdb copy retains only in-frame clones and omits some. The data show 160,000 or so clones, with less than 90% seen just once and roughly a tenth held by the top ten. Sequenced: PBMCs. All receptors derive from a man aged 25-45 years in good health and CMV-seropositive.

The chain has TRBV2 and TRBJ2-3; TRBD2 matches 13 bases. Germline-derived CDR1 and CDR2 are SNHLY and FYNNEI. The CDR3 has 17 residues. Trimming removed 10 bases from V and 2 bases from J; junction bases left unmatched: 12. CDR3: CATKGGTSGALTDTQYF. The CDR3 bases are TGTGCCACCAAGGGCGGGACTAGCGGGGCCCTCACAGATACGCAGTATTTT.

The rearrangement joins TRBV6-5 to TRBJ2-7, with TRBD1 identical over 7 bases. The germline V gene has CDR1 MNHEY and CDR2 SVGAGI. The CDR3 is made up of 15 amino acids. V was pared by 1 base and J by 0 bases, with 3 bases of the junction left unmatched. The CDR3 DNA reads TGTGCCAGCAGTTACTGGACAGGTAGCTCCTACGAGCAGTACTTC. Its protein is CASSYWTGSSYEQYF.

The chain is built from TRBV6-1 and TRBJ1-1, with 7 bases identical to TRBD1. The CDR3 covers 14 residues. CDR1 MNHNS and CDR2 SASEGT come from the germline V gene. J was trimmed by 6 bases and V by 6 bases; bases with no gene match: 10. CDR3 amino acids: CASRSPQGIAEAFF. The CDR3 DNA follows: TGTGCCAGCAGATCGCCACAGGGGATCGCTGAAGCTTTCTTT.

About this clone: Because the CDR3's place on the DNA is in doubt, the DNA is left out and the CDR3 is given as listed by TCRdb. The rearrangement joins TRBV5-1 to TRBJ2-1; the D call TRBD1 from the table was never checked on the DNA. Germline values: CDR1 SGHRS, CDR2 YFSETQ. The CDR3 sequence runs 24 residues, both termini included. CDR3: CASSLGNTGTQFFGPGTRLTWPLF.

V is TRBV5-1 and J is TRBJ2-1, with 9 bases fitting TRBD1. The J segment lost 5 bases and the V segment lost 2 bases, leaving 2 bases of the junction unmatched. CDR1 SGHRS and CDR2 YFSETQ come from the germline V gene. The CDR3 extends over 14 amino acids. CDR3 loop: CASSFYRGHNEQFF. In DNA, the CDR3 is TGCGCCAGCAGCTTTTACAGGGGGCACAATGAGCAGTTCTTC.